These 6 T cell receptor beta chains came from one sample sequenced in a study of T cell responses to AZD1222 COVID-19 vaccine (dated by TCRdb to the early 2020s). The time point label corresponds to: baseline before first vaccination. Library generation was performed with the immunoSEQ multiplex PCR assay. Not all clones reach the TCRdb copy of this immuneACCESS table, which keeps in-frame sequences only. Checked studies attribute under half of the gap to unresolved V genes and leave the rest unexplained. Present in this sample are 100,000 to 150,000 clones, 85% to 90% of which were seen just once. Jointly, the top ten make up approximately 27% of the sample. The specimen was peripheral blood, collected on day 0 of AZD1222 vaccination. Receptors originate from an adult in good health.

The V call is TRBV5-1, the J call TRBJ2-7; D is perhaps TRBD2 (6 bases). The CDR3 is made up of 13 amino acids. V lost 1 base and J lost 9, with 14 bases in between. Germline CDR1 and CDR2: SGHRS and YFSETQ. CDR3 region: CASSLFGDSGQYF. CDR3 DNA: TGCGCCAGCAGCTTGTTCGGGGATAGCGGGCAGTACTTC.

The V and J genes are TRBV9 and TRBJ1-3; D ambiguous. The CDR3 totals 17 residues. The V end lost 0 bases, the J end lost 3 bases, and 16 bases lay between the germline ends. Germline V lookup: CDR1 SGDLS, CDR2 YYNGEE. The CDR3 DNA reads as TGTGCCAGCAGCGTAGACGTTAACCCCCTGAATGGAAACACCATATATTTT. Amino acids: CASSVDVNPLNGNTIYF.

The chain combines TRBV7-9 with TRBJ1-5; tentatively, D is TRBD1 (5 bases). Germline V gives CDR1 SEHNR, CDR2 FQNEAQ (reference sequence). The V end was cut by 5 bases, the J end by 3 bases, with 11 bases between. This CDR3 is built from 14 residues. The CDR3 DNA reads TGTGCCAGCAGCCAGACAGCTAACAATCAGCCCCAGCATTTT. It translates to CASSQTANNQPQHF.

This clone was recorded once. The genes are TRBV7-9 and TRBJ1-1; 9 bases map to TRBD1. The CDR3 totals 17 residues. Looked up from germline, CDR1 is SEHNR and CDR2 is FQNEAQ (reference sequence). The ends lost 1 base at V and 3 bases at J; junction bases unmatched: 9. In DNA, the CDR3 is TGTGCCAGCAGCTTAGGCCTCACAGGGGGCCCCGACACTGAAGCTTTCTTT. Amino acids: CASSLGLTGGPDTEAFF.

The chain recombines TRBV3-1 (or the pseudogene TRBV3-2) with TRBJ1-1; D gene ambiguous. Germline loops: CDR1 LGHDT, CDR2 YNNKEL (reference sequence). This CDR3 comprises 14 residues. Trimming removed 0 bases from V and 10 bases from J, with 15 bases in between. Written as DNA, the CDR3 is TGTGCCAGCAGCCAAGACAGGCAGAAGGCGGTAGCTTTCTTT. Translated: CASSQDRQKAVAFF.

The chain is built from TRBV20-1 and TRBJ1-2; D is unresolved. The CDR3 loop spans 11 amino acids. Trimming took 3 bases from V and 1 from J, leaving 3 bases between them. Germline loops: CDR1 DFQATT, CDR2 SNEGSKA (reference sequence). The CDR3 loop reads CSARDNYGYTF. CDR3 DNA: TGCAGTGCTAGGGATAACTATGGCTACACCTTC.